These 28 T cell receptor beta chains were all obtained from the same sample, sequenced in a study of CD8+ T cells in alopecia areata. Extracted from the samples, RNA was reverse transcribed into cDNA to serve as the sequencing template. Some clones are missing from TCRdb's copy, which holds only in-frame ones; the method was immunoSEQ multiplex PCR. The profile covers about 180,000 clones, with roughly 70% appearing a single time and 10% to 12% taken by the ten largest. The specimen was CD8+ T cells sorted from blood, collected at week 0. These receptors all stem from a human donor with alopecia areata.

The chain links TRBV11-2 to TRBJ1-6, with a weak D call TRBD1 (5 bases). The CDR3 sequence is 17 residues long. V gave up 0 bases and J gave up 0 bases, with 9 bases separating them. Germline CDR1 and CDR2: SGHAT and FQNNGV. The CDR3 nucleotides read TGTGCCAGCAGCTTAGATCTGGGGGGCTCCTATAATTCACCCCTCCACTTT. Protein: CASSLDLGGSYNSPLHF.

The rearrangement links TRBV15 to TRBJ2-1, with 9 bases aligning to TRBD2. Losses at the gene ends were 1 base for V and 7 bases for J; bases not matched to a gene: 14. This CDR3 is built from 18 residues. Germline CDR1 LNHNV, CDR2 YYDKDF (reference sequence). The CDR3: CATSRGGIQAGGPNEQFF. The DNA for the CDR3 is TGTGCCACCAGCAGAGGCGGGATCCAAGCGGGGGGACCGAATGAGCAGTTCTTC.

This rearrangement joins TRBV30 to TRBJ2-7; 7 nucleotides agree with TRBD1. CDR1 is GTSNPN and CDR2 is SVGIG in the germline V gene (reference sequence). The CDR3 spans 13 residues. Trimming at V came to 7 bases and at J to 3 bases, leaving 9 bases not matched to a gene. CDR3 nucleotide sequence: TGTGCCTTAACCGGGACAGCCCACTACGAGCAGTACTTC. As protein: CALTGTAHYEQYF.

This clone was counted between two and nine times. DNA for the CDR3: TGTGCCACCAGCAGAGTAGGGAGCACAGATACGCAGTATTTT. Its protein is CATSRVGSTDTQYF. This chain uses TRBV15 with TRBJ2-3; D gene unclear. V gave up 1 base and J gave up 0 bases, with 5 bases separating them. In germline, CDR1 is LNHNV, CDR2 YYDKDF (reference sequence). The CDR3 totals 14 residues.

This clone was counted only a few times. The CDR3 carries no conserved terminal phenylalanine or tryptophan, so it likely arises from a read error. It is unclear where the CDR3 begins or ends on the DNA, so no DNA is shown, and the CDR3 is as TCRdb lists it. This chain joins TRBV29-1 and TRBJ2-3. The CDR3 region is 11 residues in length, termini included. Per the germline V gene, CDR1 is SQVTM and CDR2 is ANQGSEA. The CDR3 is CSVEDGSAWTV.

The rearrangement links TRBV6-5 to TRBJ2-1; D might be TRBD1 (5 bases). The V gene's germline CDR1 is MNHEY and CDR2 SVGAGI. The CDR3 has 12 amino acids. V lost 4 bases, J lost 9 bases, and 10 bases lay in between. The CDR3 region has the DNA TGTGCCAGCAGTTCTCTTAGGGGTGAGCAGTTCTTC. Translating it yields CASSSLRGEQFF.

The chain is built from TRBV19 and TRBJ2-7, with 7 bases lining up with TRBD1. Germline V gene data show CDR1 as LNHDA and CDR2 as SQIVND (reference sequence). CDR3 length equals 14 residues. V lost 4 bases to trimming and J lost 5 bases; unmatched junction nucleotides: 8. This CDR3 is CASSTSGTEHEQYF. CDR3 DNA sequence: TGTGCCAGTAGTACCTCCGGGACAGAACACGAGCAGTACTTC.

The chain recombines TRBV7-9 with TRBJ2-3; a weak D match, TRBD1 (6 bases). Between the trimmed V and J ends, which lost 5 bases and 7 bases, there was a span of 16 bases. Germline V CDR1 and CDR2: SEHNR, FQNEAQ (reference sequence). This CDR3 contains 14 residues. The chain's CDR3 is CASSPALQGYTQYF. The CDR3 nucleotides are TGTGCCAGCAGCCCCGCTTTGCAGGGGTATACGCAGTATTTT.

In nucleotides, the CDR3 is TGCGCCAGCAGCGGAGTGGTCGGCACGAGTTCCTCCTGGGGCTACACCTTC. It specifies CASSGVVGTSSSWGYTF. The V gene is TRBV5-1, the J gene TRBJ1-2; no reliable D call. The CDR3 has 17 residues. CDR1 and CDR2 (germline): SGHRS, YFSETQ. V was clipped by 4 bases and J by 8 bases, with 27 bases between them.

Turning to this clone: The same CDR3 arises from other DNA sequences in this sample as well. The chain recombines TRBV30 with TRBJ1-2; D is unclear. CDR3 length equals 12 residues. The V end was cut by 3 bases, the J end by 4 bases, with 9 bases between. Looked up from germline, CDR1 is GTSNPN and CDR2 is SVGIG (reference sequence). CDR3 protein: CAWSPTVYGYTF. The CDR3 DNA reads as TGTGCCTGGAGCCCGACGGTCTATGGCTACACCTTC.

This chain links TRBV29-1 with TRBJ1-2; D is perhaps TRBD1 (5 bases). V gave up 5 bases and J gave up 1 base, with 14 bases separating them. There are 14 residues in the CDR3. Germline V gives CDR1 SQVTM, CDR2 ANQGSEA. CDR3: CSVTSGTLNYGYTF. CDR3 in DNA: TGCAGCGTTACTTCTGGGACCCTTAACTATGGCTACACCTTC. The complete variable domain, with remaining parts taken from reference TRBV29-1 and TRBJ1-2, reads SAVISQKPSRDICQRGTSLTIQCQVDSQVTMMFWYRQQPGQSLTLIATANQGSEATYESGFVIDKFPISRPNLTFSTLTVSNMSPEDSSIYLCSVTSGTLNYGYTFGSGTRLTVV.

This clone appeared a single time. CDR3 region: CASSTTGAGYGYTF. In nucleotides, the CDR3 is TGTGCCAGCAGCACGACAGGGGCGGGCTATGGCTACACCTTC. This rearrangement joins TRBV7-8 to TRBJ1-2; TRBD1 matches 8 bases. The CDR3 sequence is 14 residues long. The junction had 6 bases not matched to a gene; V was cut back by 5 bases and J by 4 bases. Germline CDR1 is SGHVS and CDR2 is FQNEAQ. The variable domain in full, completed from reference TRBV7-8 and TRBJ1-2, reads GAGVSQSPRYKVAKRGQDVALRCDPISGHVSLFWYQQALGQGPEFLTYFQNEAQLDKSGLPSDRFFAERPEGSVSTLKIQRTQQEDSAVYLCASSTTGAGYGYTFGSGTRLTVV.

To note about this clone: At the DNA level, this CDR3 is encoded by other sequences in the same sample as well. The CDR3 DNA reads TGTGCCAGCAGTACCGGGACGGGGGCCTACGAGCAGTACTTC. Translated, it gives CASSTGTGAYEQYF. The J gene is TRBJ2-7, the V gene TRBV6-5; D may be TRBD2 (6 bases). The V gene lost 5 bases and the J gene lost 2 bases, with 13 bases spanning the gap. Germline loops: CDR1 MNHEY, CDR2 SVGAGI. The CDR3 is 14 amino acids.

The chain is built from TRBV6-5 and TRBJ1-2, with D tentatively TRBD1 (6 bases). V lost 6 bases and J lost 8, with 10 bases in between. Germline V gene lookup returns CDR1 MNHEY and CDR2 SVGAGI. CDR3 length: 11 residues. DNA of the CDR3: TGTGCCAGCAGACAGGGTTTGGGCTACACCTTC. Protein: CASRQGLGYTF.

The chain is built from TRBV9 and TRBJ1-2; 9 bases agree with TRBD1. The junction had 2 bases not matched to a gene; V was cut back by 0 bases and J by 8 bases. This CDR3 is 13 amino acids long. Germline CDR1 and CDR2: SGDLS and YYNGEE. CDR3 sequence: CASSVGTGVGYTF. The DNA of the CDR3 is TGTGCCAGCAGCGTAGGGACAGGGGTCGGCTACACCTTC.

The chain couples TRBV15 to TRBJ1-2; a possible D gene is TRBD1 (6 bases). The CDR3 sequence is 15 residues long. V was shortened by 0 bases and J by 4 bases, with 12 bases between the two germline ends. The germline gives CDR1 LNHNV, CDR2 YYDKDF (reference sequence). The CDR3 loop reads CATSRDRDKIYGYTF. As DNA, the CDR3 is TGTGCCACCAGCAGAGACCGGGACAAGATCTATGGCTACACCTTC.

The chain recombines TRBV5-6 with TRBJ2-3; D not resolved. This CDR3 region has 12 residues. Trimming shortened V by 0 bases and J by 6 bases, and 5 bases separated the two germline ends. Looked up from germline, CDR1 is SGHDT and CDR2 is YYEEEE. CDR3 protein: CASSLDGDTQYF. The CDR3 DNA follows: TGTGCCAGCAGCTTGGATGGGGATACGCAGTATTTT.

This clone was seen more than once but under ten times. The gene calls are TRBV5-6 and TRBJ2-2, with D uncertain. The germline V gene encodes CDR1 SGHDT and CDR2 YYEEEE. The CDR3 covers 15 residues. V lost 4 bases and J lost 1, with 11 bases in between. In DNA form, the CDR3 reads TGTGCCAGCAGCATCCCGACGGTGAACACCGGGGAGCTGTTTTTT. Protein sequence: CASSIPTVNTGELFF.

The rearrangement joins TRBV27 to TRBJ1-1, with TRBD1 as a possible D gene (5 bases). Trimming left V 5 bases short and J 0 bases short, with 10 bases between. Germline CDR1 MNHEY, CDR2 SMNVEV (reference sequence). The CDR3 extends over 14 amino acids. The CDR3 sequence is CASSPRQMNTEAFF. CDR3 bases: TGTGCCAGCAGTCCACGACAGATGAACACTGAAGCTTTCTTT.

The rearrangement uses TRBV13 and TRBJ2-3; D ambiguous. Deletions cut 5 bases from V and 1 base from J, with 4 bases between. CDR1 is PRHDT, CDR2 FYEKMQ, per germline (reference sequence). This CDR3 has 12 amino acids. CDR3 loop: CASSERTDTQYF. The CDR3 DNA reads as TGTGCCAGCAGCGAACGCACAGATACGCAGTATTTT.

This clone was detected only a few times. V usage is TRBV9 and J usage is TRBJ2-3; 9 bases fit TRBD2. This CDR3 comprises 16 residues. CDR1 is SGDLS, CDR2 YYNGEE, per germline. V was pared by 2 bases and J by 1 base, with 5 bases of the junction left unmatched. The CDR3 spells CASSVSGGVGTDTQYF. In DNA, the CDR3 is TGTGCCAGCAGCGTTAGCGGGGGAGTGGGCACAGATACGCAGTATTTT.

This clone was found a few times. V usage is TRBV6-5 and J usage is TRBJ2-1, with a weak D call TRBD1 (6 bases). Per the germline V gene, CDR1 is MNHEY and CDR2 is SVGAGI. V lost 2 bases, J lost 9 bases, and 17 bases lay in between. The CDR3 is 15 amino acids. CDR3 DNA: TGTGCCAGCAGTTACCAGGGGACACTGGTAGGTGAGCAGTTCTTC. Amino acids: CASSYQGTLVGEQFF.

The chain joins TRBV6-1 to TRBJ1-2; D is undetermined. Trimming shortened V by 7 bases and J by 4 bases, and 16 bases separated the two germline ends. CDR1 is MNHNS and CDR2 is SASEGT in the germline V gene. This CDR3 has 14 residues. The CDR3 DNA reads TGTGCCAGCACCGGACCCACTCGCTTCTATGGCTACACCTTC. Translated: CASTGPTRFYGYTF.

The CDR3 nucleotides read TGTGCCAGCAGTTACGGGTTTTTCACTGAAGCTTTCTTT. Translated, it gives CASSYGFFTEAFF. The chain combines TRBV6-6 with TRBJ1-1, with D unresolved. This CDR3 contains 13 residues. V gave up 2 bases and J gave up 4 bases, with 8 bases separating them. Germline assignment: CDR1 MNHNY and CDR2 SVGAGI (reference sequence).

This chain joins TRBV11-2 and TRBJ2-4; D not resolved. CDR3 size: 11 residues. CDR1 is SGHAT and CDR2 is FQNNGV in the germline V gene. V lost 1 base to trimming and J lost 9 bases, with 4 bases between them. The CDR3 reads CASSLAGIQYF. The CDR3 DNA sequence: TGTGCCAGCAGCTTAGCCGGCATTCAGTACTTC.

This chain links TRBV2 with TRBJ1-6; D gene unclear. V lost 0 bases and J 6 bases, leaving 12 bases between the germline ends. CDR1 is SNHLY and CDR2 is FYNNEI in the germline V gene. The CDR3 sequence is 16 residues long. CDR3 protein: CASSEAMGSPNSPLHF. The CDR3 DNA reads as TGTGCCAGCAGTGAAGCCATGGGCAGCCCTAATTCACCCCTCCACTTT.

This clone was observed a handful of times. The CDR3 is CSVEWQNTGELFF. Here the CDR3 DNA reads TGCAGCGTTGAATGGCAGAACACCGGGGAGCTGTTTTTT. This rearrangement joins TRBV29-1 to TRBJ2-2; D remains unclear. Looked up from germline, CDR1 is SQVTM and CDR2 is ANQGSEA. The CDR3 is 13 amino acids. V was clipped by 2 bases and J by 1 base, with 5 bases between them.

The rearrangement links TRBV30 to TRBJ2-7; possibly TRBD1 for D (6 bases). This CDR3 contains 12 residues. From germline, CDR1 is GTSNPN and CDR2 SVGIG (reference sequence). V gave up 1 base and J gave up 3 bases, with 7 bases separating them. Written as DNA, the CDR3 is TGTGCCTGGAGTGGCAGGGGCTACGAGCAGTACTTC. This gives the protein CAWSGRGYEQYF.